This TCR beta chain was recovered during a study of early T cells in non-severe SARS-CoV-2 infection listed by TCRdb under 2021. About the study as a whole: TCR sequencing used bulk RNA from unsorted whole blood, so alpha and beta chains could not be paired. Study-wide findings and limitations: Matching against VDJdb was skewed toward anti-spike CD8 responses, likely underestimated virus-specific expansions, and missed private and CD4 specificities.

This clonotype was counted a few times. Its specific antigen is unknown. Base-call qualities are not available, and no considerably larger clone is one nucleotide away. The library was prepared using 5' RACE. For sequencing, a NextSeq 500 was employed. To correct for sequencing error and PCR bias, the TCR library protocol tagged individual cDNA molecules with unique molecular identifiers. Sequencing covered both TCR alpha and beta chains, and within each sample the abundances of alpha and beta sequences were tightly co-correlated. As for the authors' bioinformatics: Decombinator V4 was used to perform V gene, J gene and CDR3 annotation of TCR sequences. TCRs were defined as expanded if a significant change between any two time points was detected under a Poisson model with p below 0.0001. TCR abundances were normalised to the total number of TCRs sequenced per sample and were expressed as counts per million. TRAV1-2 paired with TRAJ12, TRAJ20 or TRAJ33 defined MAIT TCRs, while TRAV10 paired with TRAJ18 defined iNKT TCRs. VDJdb, accessed on 1 November 2021, was searched for TCRs annotated for CMV, EBV and SARS-CoV-2, and TCRs annotated for more than one antigen were excluded. TCRdb reworked the public reads: Q25 trimming with fastp, MiXCR clone assembly, productive beta chains retained. Every entry covers one CDR3 protein and lists the most common genes and DNA from its rows. Here the V and J calls rest on TCRdb's processing, not on the authors' analysis. The sample records 56,000 or so distinct CDR3 sequences, approximately 10% of which are singletons. Over 5% of the sample is taken by the ten largest.

The study was a case-control design nested within a healthcare worker cohort in London, UK, with weekly nasopharyngeal swab PCR tests and blood sampling. Healthcare workers were recruited during the week of the UK lockdown, between 23 and 31 March 2020, and followed weekly for up to roughly 15 weeks. The germline V gene (reference sequence) sets CDR1 to SEHNR and CDR2 to FQNEAQ. V lost 5 bases and J lost 7 bases; the stretch between them is 15 bases long. The CDR3 holds 14 amino acids from the cysteine to the phenylalanine. The kept DNA is CDR3 alone, 42 bases in frame from the first base. The sample was whole blood. Here the chain combines TRBV7-9 and TRBJ1-5, and possibly TRBD1, on 6 matching bases. The TCR comes from an adult who was a healthcare worker with PCR-confirmed SARS-CoV-2 infection or an uninfected control (not recorded which). For the CDR3, the sequence is CASSVVGAHQPQHF. The nucleotide sequence is given as TGTGCCAGCAGCGTAGTGGGGGCGCACCAGCCCCAGCATTTT.